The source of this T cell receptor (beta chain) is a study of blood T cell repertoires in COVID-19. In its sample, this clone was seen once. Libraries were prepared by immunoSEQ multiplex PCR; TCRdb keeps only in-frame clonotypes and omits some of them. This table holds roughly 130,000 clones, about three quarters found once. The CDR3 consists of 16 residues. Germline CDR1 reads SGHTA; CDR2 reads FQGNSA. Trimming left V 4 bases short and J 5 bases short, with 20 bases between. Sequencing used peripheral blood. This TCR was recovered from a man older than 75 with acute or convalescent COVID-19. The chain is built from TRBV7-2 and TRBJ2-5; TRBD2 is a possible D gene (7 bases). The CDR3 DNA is TGTGCCAGCAGCTCAAAATTGGGGGGGCCCGGTGAGACCCAGTACTTC. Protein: CASSSKLGGPGETQYF. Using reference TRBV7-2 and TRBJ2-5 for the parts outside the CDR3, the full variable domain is GAGVSQSPSNKVTEKGKDVELRCDPISGHTALYWYRQSLGQGLEFLIYFQGNSAPDKSGLPSDRFSAERTGGSVSTLTIQRTQQEDSAVYLCASSSKLGGPGETQYFGPGTRLLVL.